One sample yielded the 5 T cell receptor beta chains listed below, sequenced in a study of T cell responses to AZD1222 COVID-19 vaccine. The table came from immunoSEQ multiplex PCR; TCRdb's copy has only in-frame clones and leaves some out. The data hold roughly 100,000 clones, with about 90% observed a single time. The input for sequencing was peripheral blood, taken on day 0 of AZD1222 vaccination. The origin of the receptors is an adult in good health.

CDR3 protein: CASSATPGQGDYGYTF. The CDR3 DNA sequence: TGTGCCAGCAGCGCGACGCCGGGACAGGGGGACTATGGCTACACCTTC. The V and J genes are TRBV7-6 and TRBJ1-2; TRBD1 agrees at 11 bases. The V gene end was trimmed by 5 bases and the J gene end by 3 bases; junction bases not matched to a gene: 8. The germline gives CDR1 SGHVS, CDR2 FNYEAQ. The length of the CDR3 is 16 residues.

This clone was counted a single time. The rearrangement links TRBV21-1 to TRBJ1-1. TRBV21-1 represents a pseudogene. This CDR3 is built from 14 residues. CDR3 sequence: CATFERVSIAEAFF. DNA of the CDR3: TGTGCCACCTTTGAGAGGGTCAGCATAGCTGAAGCTTTCTTT.

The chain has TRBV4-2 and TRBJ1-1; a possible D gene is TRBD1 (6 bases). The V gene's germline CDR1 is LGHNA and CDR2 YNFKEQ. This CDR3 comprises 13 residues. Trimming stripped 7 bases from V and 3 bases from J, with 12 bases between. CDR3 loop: CASTPRGDTEAFF. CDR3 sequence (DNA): TGTGCCAGCACCCCTAGGGGGGACACTGAAGCTTTCTTT.

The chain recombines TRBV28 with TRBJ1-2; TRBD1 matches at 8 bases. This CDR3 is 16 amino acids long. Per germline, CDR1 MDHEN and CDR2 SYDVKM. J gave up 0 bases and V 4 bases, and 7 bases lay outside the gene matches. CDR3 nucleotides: TGTGCCAGCAGTTCGACAGGGGAGGTTACTAACTATGGCTACACCTTC. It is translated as CASSSTGEVTNYGYTF.

This CDR3 reads CASSFGARDTEAFF. In nucleotides, the CDR3 is TGTGCCAGCAGCTTCGGGGCGCGGGACACTGAAGCTTTCTTT. The chain uses TRBV5-6 and TRBJ1-1; weak D call: TRBD1 (5 bases). The germline V gene has CDR1 SGHDT and CDR2 YYEEEE. The V end was cut by 2 bases, the J end by 3 bases, with 11 bases between. This CDR3 contains 14 residues. The variable domain in full, completed from reference TRBV5-6 and TRBJ1-1, reads DAGVTQSPTHLIKTRGQQVTLRCSPKSGHDTVSWYQQALGQGPQFIFQYYEEEERQRGNFPDRFSGHQFPNYSSELNVNALLLGDSALYLCASSFGARDTEAFFGQGTRLTVV.